This T cell receptor (beta chain) was retrieved from a study of CD8+ T cells in alopecia areata. Many counts were recorded for this clone. Described treatment: oral pan-JAK inhibitor, 5-10 mg twice daily. Sequencing templates came from extracted RNA that was reverse transcribed into cDNA. The assay was immunoSEQ multiplex PCR, and TCRdb's table has in-frame clones only and misses some. The sample carries some 150,000 clones, roughly 63% recorded once. With 1 base removed from V and 5 bases from J, the gap between germline ends came to 15 bases. The CDR3 runs 15 residues. Per germline, CDR1 SGHRS and CDR2 YFSETQ.

The sequence was obtained from a human donor with alopecia areata. The sequenced sample was CD4+ T cells sorted from blood, obtained between weeks 55 and 65, from a patient treated with tofacitinib. The chain links TRBV5-1 to TRBJ1-1; D is ambiguous. CDR3 residues: CASSLQPGRETEAFF. The CDR3 coding sequence is TGCGCCAGCAGCTTGCAGCCGGGCCGGGAAACTGAAGCTTTCTTT.